A single sample gave rise to the 10 T cell receptor beta chains below, sequenced in a study of sequential checkpoint blockade in melanoma. Treatment specified: randomized to nivolumab then ipilimumab (arm A) or the reverse (arm B). TCRdb's copy holds only in-frame clones and misses some; the assay was immunoSEQ multiplex PCR. Of 10,000 or so clones listed, 20% to 25% are singletons. Here the sequenced sample was tumor tissue (inferred from file names), taken from a patient given nivolumab and ipilimumab in sequence. The receptor set was obtained from a human donor with melanoma.

The chain combines TRBV15 with TRBJ1-6; 7 bases line up with TRBD1. The germline V gene has CDR1 LNHNV and CDR2 YYDKDF (reference sequence). The V and J ends lost 4 bases and 4 bases, in that order; junction bases with no gene match: 4. The CDR3 runs to 15 residues. Here the CDR3 reads CATSKLQGYNSPLHF. The CDR3 DNA reads as TGTGCCACCAGCAAACTACAGGGGTATAATTCACCCCTCCACTTT.

This clone was seen repeatedly, ten times or more. The gene calls are TRBV6-1 and TRBJ2-5; D is possibly TRBD1 or TRBD2 (5 bases each). Trimming took off 1 base at V and 2 bases at J, with 11 bases between the two ends. The CDR3 is 15 residues long. Germline CDR1 is MNHNS and CDR2 is SASEGT. The CDR3 here is CASSEGWGIQETQYF. CDR3 DNA: TGTGCCAGCAGTGAAGGATGGGGGATACAAGAGACCCAGTACTTC.

There are many counts of this clone. The rearrangement uses TRBV6-8 and TRBJ1-1; D is perhaps TRBD1 (6 bases). Trimming took off 7 bases at V and 4 bases at J, with 16 bases between the two ends. The length of the CDR3 is 14 residues. In germline, CDR1 is MNHGY, CDR2 SAAAGT. CDR3 bases: TGTGCCAGCAACGTGAACAGGGTGGTCACTGAAGCTTTCTTT. Residues: CASNVNRVVTEAFF.

This clone was counted only a few times. The chain links TRBV19 to TRBJ1-4, with 8 bases fitting TRBD1. V dropped 7 bases and J dropped 8; count of bases not matched to a gene: 9. This CDR3 region has 14 residues. CDR1 LNHDA and CDR2 SQIVND come from the germline V gene (reference sequence). CDR3 region: CASTKQGGREKLFF. CDR3 DNA sequence: TGTGCCAGTACCAAACAGGGGGGAAGGGAAAAACTGTTTTTT.

This clone was recorded a few times. The V and J genes are TRBV19 and TRBJ2-3, with 7 bases aligning to TRBD2. Germline trimming cut 5 bases from V and 5 bases from J; bases unmatched to any gene: 7. The CDR3 sequence is 14 residues long. Germline values: CDR1 LNHDA, CDR2 SQIVND (reference sequence). In DNA form, the CDR3 reads TGTGCCAGTAGTTTCAGGACGGGAGGAGATACGCAGTATTTT. Residues: CASSFRTGGDTQYF.

This clone showed up just a few times. The CDR3 reads CASSYTTGNTEAFF. Here the CDR3 DNA reads TGTGCCAGCAGTTACACTACAGGGAACACTGAAGCTTTCTTT. The rearrangement uses TRBV6-8 and TRBJ1-1, with D perhaps TRBD1 (5 bases). Trimming shortened V by 2 bases and J by 1 base, and 8 bases separated the two germline ends. Germline CDR1 reads MNHGY; CDR2 reads SAAAGT. This CDR3 region has 14 residues.

This clone has a handful of counts. The chain recombines TRBV28 with TRBJ2-7; 7 bases align to TRBD1. J was trimmed by 5 bases and V by 6 bases; bases with no gene match: 10. Germline V CDR1 and CDR2: MDHEN, SYDVKM. The CDR3 consists of 14 residues. CDR3: CASRRAGGRNEQYF. CDR3 DNA sequence: TGTGCCAGCAGAAGGGCAGGGGGTAGGAACGAGCAGTACTTC.

The gene calls are TRBV19 and TRBJ1-1; D gene unclear. The germline V and J ends were trimmed by 4 bases and 0 bases, with 15 bases remaining between them. The CDR3 is 16 residues long. Per the germline V gene, CDR1 is LNHDA and CDR2 is SQIVND (reference sequence). The chain's CDR3 is CASSSLKGSVNTEAFF. CDR3 DNA: TGTGCCAGTAGTAGCCTAAAGGGAAGTGTGAACACTGAAGCTTTCTTT.

This clone was observed many times. The chain couples TRBV11-3 to TRBJ2-7, with D perhaps matching TRBD1 or TRBD2 (6 bases each). V lost 4 bases, J lost 2 bases, and 12 bases lay in between. The CDR3 covers 14 residues. Per the germline V gene, CDR1 is SGHNT and CDR2 is YENEEA. The CDR3 DNA reads TGTGCCAGCAGCTCGGGGGCAGGGACCTACGAGCAGTACTTC. This encodes CASSSGAGTYEQYF.

The V and J genes are TRBV18 and TRBJ1-5, with no clear D. V lost 4 bases to trimming and J lost 5 bases, with 9 bases between them. CDR1 and CDR2 (germline): KGHSH, LQKENI. This CDR3 spans 13 amino acids. This CDR3 reads CASSLETDQPQHF. The CDR3 DNA is TGTGCCAGCTCACTGGAGACGGATCAGCCCCAGCATTTT. Full variable domain (rest looked up from reference TRBV18 and TRBJ1-5): NAGVMQNPRHLVRRRGQEARLRCSPMKGHSHVYWYRQLPEEGLKFMVYLQKENIIDESGMPKERFSAEFPKEGPSILRIQQVVRGDSAAYFCASSLETDQPQHFGDGTRLSIL.